This TCR beta chain stems from a study of blood T cells in healthy people across ages. Study observations and caveats: Strong correlation existed between TCR beta diversity and naive T cell percentage. Greater diversity and more naive CD4+ cells were seen in long-lived donors than in aged donors.

On this clonotype: The antigen is undetermined.

The CDR3 is 15 residues long. Germline V gene sequence: CDR1 SGHTA, CDR2 FQGNSA. A sample-barcoded 5' primer and a J-beta primer mix were used in a second PCR of about 7 to 12 cycles. TCRdb re-called the 5' RACE reads with MiXCR, one entry per CDR3 protein. The table shows about 970,000 distinct CDR3 sequences, with just over 50% occurring only once. Sequenced: blood. This receptor was obtained from a woman in her sixties or seventies in good health. This sequence joins TRBV7-2 and TRBJ2-4, with D possibly matching TRBD1 (6 bases). Matching the DNA end better, TRBJ2-7 makes the J call doubtful. CDR3: CASNQNRVDSIEQYF. The CDR3 DNA reads as TGTGCCAGCAACCAAAACAGGGTTGACTCTATCGAGCAGTACTTC.